This TCR beta chain was recorded in a study of T cells in Graves' hyperthyroidism and ophthalmopathy. Study observations and caveats: The model's output predicted ophthalmopathy at a median of around 6.9 months prior to onset.

For ophthalmopathy patients, the Clinical Activity Score was at least 3 and the NOSPECS grade at least 4; duration was under 3 months. The study excluded patients with uncontrolled infection, other autoimmune disease, pregnancy or lactation. RNA transcripts were the template for amplifying TCR beta CDR3 regions. Researchers ran a first-round RT-PCR on the TCR CDR3 using the HTBI primer set. MiXCR, applied by TCRdb to the multiplex PCR reads, yields one record per CDR3 protein. The table has 640,000 or so distinct CDR3 sequences, 12% to 15% seen once; the top ten hold over 6%. This clonotype was found a few times. Its specificity is not known. With 0 bases removed from V and 2 bases from J, the gap between germline ends came to 11 bases. Germline loops: CDR1 SGDLS, CDR2 YYNGEE. The CDR3 sequence is 15 residues long.

The chain recombines TRBV9 with TRBJ2-5; a weak D match, TRBD1 (6 bases). The sequenced material came from blood. This sequence originates from a woman aged 18 to 35 with Graves' ophthalmopathy. CDR3 residues: CASSVVGQQQETQYF. The CDR3 DNA sequence: TGTGCCAGCAGCGTAGTTGGACAGCAACAAGAGACCCAGTACTTC.